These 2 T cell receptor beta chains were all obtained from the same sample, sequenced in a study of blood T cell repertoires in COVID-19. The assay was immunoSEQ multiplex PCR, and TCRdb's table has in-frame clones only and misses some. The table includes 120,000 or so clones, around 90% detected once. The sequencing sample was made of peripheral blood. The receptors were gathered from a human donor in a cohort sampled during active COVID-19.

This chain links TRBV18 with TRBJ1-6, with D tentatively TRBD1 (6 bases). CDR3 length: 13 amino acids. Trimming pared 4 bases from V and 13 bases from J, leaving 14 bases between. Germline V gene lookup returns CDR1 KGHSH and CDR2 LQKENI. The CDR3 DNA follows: TGTGCCAGCTCACTCGAACAGGGAAGGCCCCTCCACTTT. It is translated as CASSLEQGRPLHF.

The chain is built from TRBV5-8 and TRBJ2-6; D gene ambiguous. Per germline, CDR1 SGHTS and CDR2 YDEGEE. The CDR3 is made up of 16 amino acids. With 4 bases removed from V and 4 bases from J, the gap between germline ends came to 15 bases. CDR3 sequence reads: CASSDPLASGANVLTF. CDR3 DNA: TGTGCCAGCAGCGACCCATTAGCATCGGGGGCCAACGTCCTGACTTTC.